The 25 T cell receptor beta chains below come from one sample, sequenced in a study of identical twins. TCRdb recomputed calls from the 5' RACE reads with MiXCR, one row per CDR3 protein. The sample consists of nearly 900,000 distinct CDR3 sequences, around an eighth of them appearing once. These data were also filed under a second study, of yellow fever vaccine responses in identical twins.

The source material was PBMCs. The receptors originated from a woman between 18 and 29 years old in good health.

The CDR3 DNA reads TGTGCCAGCAGTTTAATACGCGGGATGGACACTGAAGCTTTCTTT. Its protein is CASSLIRGMDTEAFF. The J gene is TRBJ1-1, the V gene TRBV28; D gene uncertain. V was cut by 2 bases and J by 3 bases, with 13 bases left in between. The CDR3 sequence is 15 residues long. In germline, CDR1 is MDHEN, CDR2 SYDVKM.

The table lists this clonotype with a few counts. This chain uses TRBV7-8 with TRBJ2-3; 9 bases map to TRBD2. CDR3 size: 16 residues. Trimming removed 5 bases from V and 1 base from J; junction bases left unmatched: 7. The germline CDR1 and CDR2 sequences are SGHVS and FQNEAQ. CDR3 amino acids: CASSTVAGEGTDTQYF. Written as DNA, the CDR3 is TGTGCCAGCAGCACCGTAGCGGGGGAGGGCACAGATACGCAGTATTTT.

This clonotype was seen ten or more times. The CDR3 protein is CASSGGLAEETQYF. In nucleotides, the CDR3 is TGCGCCAGCAGCGGAGGACTAGCGGAAGAGACCCAGTACTTC. The J gene is TRBJ2-5, the V gene TRBV5-1; 10 bases are a match to TRBD2. Germline loops: CDR1 SGHRS, CDR2 YFSETQ. The CDR3 totals 14 residues. V trimming: 4 bases; J trimming: 3 bases; junction bases outside the gene matches: 3.

This clonotype was recorded many times. The J gene is TRBJ1-6, the V gene TRBV28, with unresolved D. The CDR3 length is 13 residues. Germline V gene sequence: CDR1 MDHEN, CDR2 SYDVKM. V lost 5 bases to trimming and J lost 5 bases, with 7 bases between them. The CDR3 spells CASSSHNNSPLHF. The CDR3 DNA reads TGTGCCAGCAGTAGTCATAATAATTCACCCCTCCACTTT.

The genes are TRBV6-1 and TRBJ1-1, with D hard to call. Per germline, CDR1 MNHNS and CDR2 SASEGT. The V end lost 9 bases, the J end lost 3 bases, and 14 bases lay between the germline ends. This CDR3 comprises 13 residues. CDR3 bases: TGTGCCAGATTAGCAGGCGCGGACACTGAAGCTTTCTTT. Translating gives CARLAGADTEAFF.

This chain joins TRBV20-1 and TRBJ2-5; tentatively, D is TRBD2 (5 bases). The V gene lost 0 bases and the J gene lost 5 bases, with 13 bases spanning the gap. The CDR3 extends over 14 amino acids. Germline CDR1 reads DFQATT; CDR2 reads SNEGSKA (reference sequence). The CDR3 region is CSARDGRGWETQYF. As DNA, the CDR3 is TGCAGTGCTAGAGATGGTCGGGGATGGGAGACCCAGTACTTC.

This clonotype was counted between two and nine times. This chain uses TRBV20-1 with TRBJ1-1, with D unresolved. There are 15 residues in the CDR3. Looked up from germline, CDR1 is DFQATT and CDR2 is SNEGSKA (reference sequence). V shed 0 bases and J shed 3 bases, with 14 bases lying between them. This CDR3 reads CSARETGFVDTEAFF. The CDR3, as DNA: TGCAGTGCTAGAGAGACCGGGTTTGTAGACACTGAAGCTTTCTTT.

The V call is TRBV3-1, the J call TRBJ2-1, with 14 positions matching TRBD2. The CDR3 is 17 residues long. CDR1 and CDR2 (germline): LGHDT, YNNKEL (reference sequence). V shed 6 bases and J 4 bases; nucleotides not matched to a gene: 8. The CDR3 is CASRPGLAGGFYNEQFF. The CDR3 DNA follows: TGTGCCAGCAGGCCCGGACTAGCGGGAGGTTTTTACAATGAGCAGTTCTTC.

V usage is TRBV7-3 and J usage is TRBJ2-5; D call uncertain. CDR1 SGHTA and CDR2 FQGTGA come from the germline V gene. The CDR3 is 15 amino acids. V lost 2 bases, J lost 0 bases, and 10 bases lay in between. CDR3 nucleotide sequence: TGTGCCAGCAGCTTATTCGGGTCGTACCAAGAGACCCAGTACTTC. This gives the protein CASSLFGSYQETQYF. Filled out from reference TRBV7-3 and TRBJ2-5, the complete variable domain reads GAGVSQTPSNKVTEKGKYVELRCDPISGHTALYWYRQSLGQGPEFLIYFQGTGAADDSGLPNDRFFAVRPEGSVSTLKIQRTERGDSAVYLCASSLFGSYQETQYFGPGTRLLVL.

For the CDR3, the DNA is TGTGCCACCAGGGAGGCGGGGACGAGCAATGAGCAGTTCTTC. Protein sequence: CATREAGTSNEQFF. The V call is TRBV24-1, the J call TRBJ2-1, with D perhaps matching TRBD2 (6 bases). The CDR3 has 14 residues. V was shortened by 7 bases and J by 6 bases, with 15 bases between the two germline ends. The germline V gene has CDR1 KGHDR and CDR2 SFDVKD.

The rearrangement links TRBV6-2 or TRBV6-3 to TRBJ2-7; 9 bases are a match to TRBD2. Trimming cost V 7 bases and J 6 bases; bases outside gene matches: 13. Germline CDR1 is MNHEY and CDR2 is SVGEGT. The CDR3 is 15 amino acids. The CDR3 is CASKLGLAITGEQYF. DNA of the CDR3: TGTGCCAGCAAATTAGGACTAGCGATAACTGGCGAGCAGTACTTC.

J is TRBJ1-6 and V is TRBV10-3; D unclear. V lost 6 bases to trimming and J lost 7 bases, with 10 bases between them. The CDR3 length is 13 residues. Germline V gene sequence: CDR1 ENHRY, CDR2 SYGVKD. The CDR3 sequence is CAIRTTENSPLHF. DNA of the CDR3: TGTGCCATCAGAACCACAGAGAATTCACCCCTCCACTTT.

V gene TRBV28 combines with J gene TRBJ2-1; TRBD1 is a possible D gene (8 bases). There are 15 residues in the CDR3. Germline CDR1 is MDHEN and CDR2 is SYDVKM. Trimming cost V 6 bases and J 3 bases, with 15 bases left between them. In DNA, the CDR3 is TGTGCCAGCAGCCGGGGGGACAGGAGCTACAATGAGCAGTTCTTC. Residues: CASSRGDRSYNEQFF.

The chain has TRBV20-1 and TRBJ2-2; 10 bases match TRBD2. Germline CDR1 and CDR2: DFQATT and SNEGSKA (reference sequence). The CDR3 loop spans 16 amino acids. The ends lost 3 bases at V and 7 bases at J; junction bases unmatched: 11. In nucleotides, the CDR3 is TGCAGTGCTAGGCGCCTAGCGGGAGAATGGAGCGGGGAGCTGTTTTTT. Translating gives CSARRLAGEWSGELFF.

This sequence joins TRBV15 and TRBJ2-5; no firm D call. The CDR3 runs to 16 residues. CDR1 and CDR2 (germline): LNHNV, YYDKDF (reference sequence). The V and J ends lost 1 base and 7 bases respectively, with 19 bases between them. Here the CDR3 DNA reads TGTGCCACCAGCAGAGCCAACCCCCCTCCGGTGGGGACCCAGTACTTC. Protein product: CATSRANPPPVGTQYF.

There are many counts of this clonotype. The chain uses TRBV6-2 or TRBV6-3 and TRBJ2-1; TRBD2 matches 7 bases. The V gene end was trimmed by 6 bases and the J gene end by 9 bases; junction bases not matched to a gene: 2. Germline CDR1 and CDR2: MNHEY and SVGEGT. The CDR3 is 11 residues long. The CDR3 protein is CASSTGGEQFF. The CDR3 region has the DNA TGTGCCAGCAGCACGGGGGGTGAGCAGTTCTTC.

Ten or more counts support this clonotype. J is TRBJ1-6 and V is TRBV5-5; TRBD1 is a possible D gene (5 bases). V was cut by 4 bases and J by 6 bases, with 8 bases left in between. This CDR3 is built from 13 residues. Germline V lookup: CDR1 SGHKS, CDR2 YYEKEE (reference sequence). CDR3 DNA: TGTGCCAGCAGCCCGGGGGTTAATTCACCCCTCCACTTT. Translation: CASSPGVNSPLHF. Combining the CDR3 with reference TRBV5-5 and TRBJ1-6 gives the whole variable domain DAGVTQSPTHLIKTRGQQVTLRCSPISGHKSVSWYQQVLGQGPQFIFQYYEKEERGRGNFPDRFSARQFPNYSSELNVNALLLGDSALYLCASSPGVNSPLHFGNGTRLTVT.

The chain couples TRBV27 to TRBJ2-1, with 12 bases that match TRBD2. This CDR3 has 16 amino acids. The ends lost 0 bases at V and 7 bases at J; junction bases unmatched: 4. Per germline, CDR1 MNHEY and CDR2 SMNVEV (reference sequence). CDR3 coding DNA: TGTGCCAGCAGTTTATCATCTAGCGGGAGGGGTAATGAGCAGTTCTTC. Protein: CASSLSSSGRGNEQFF.

This clonotype was counted a few times. V and J are TRBV29-1 and TRBJ1-1; 10 nucleotides align to TRBD1. The CDR3 contains 14 residues. The V segment lost 0 bases and the J segment 4 bases; nucleotides outside the gene matches: 2. The germline CDR1 and CDR2 sequences are SQVTM and ANQGSEA. This CDR3 reads CSVEEGDRGTEAFF. In DNA, the CDR3 is TGCAGCGTTGAAGAGGGGGACAGGGGCACTGAAGCTTTCTTT.

This clonotype occurred many times. The gene calls are TRBV29-1 and TRBJ2-2; the D gene is possibly TRBD1 (6 bases). Germline CDR1 is SQVTM and CDR2 is ANQGSEA. This CDR3 has 13 residues. V was shortened by 4 bases and J by 3 bases, with 9 bases between the two germline ends. CDR3 amino acids: CSVARGDTGELFF. The CDR3 coding sequence is TGCAGCGTTGCCAGGGGTGACACCGGGGAGCTGTTTTTT.

In its sample, this clonotype was seen a few times. This chain links TRBV3-1 with TRBJ2-2; 9 bases fit TRBD2. The CDR3 has 17 residues. V shed 1 base, J shed 4 bases, and the junction held 7 bases outside the gene matches. CDR1 and CDR2 (germline): LGHDT, YNNKEL (reference sequence). The CDR3 bases are TGTGCCAGCAGCCAAGCTAGGCTAGCGGGGAGCACCGGGGAGCTGTTTTTT. It yields the protein CASSQARLAGSTGELFF.

This clonotype was detected ten times or more. The CDR3 reads CASSLVAVTNTGELFF. CDR3 bases: TGTGCCAGCAGTTTAGTGGCAGTGACGAACACCGGGGAGCTGTTTTTT. This rearrangement joins TRBV12-3 or TRBV12-4 to TRBJ2-2; D unclear. Trimming left V 1 base short and J 0 bases short, with 9 bases between. CDR3 length: 16 amino acids.

V is TRBV9 and J is TRBJ2-1; D unresolved. The V end was cut by 3 bases, the J end by 0 bases, with 13 bases between. Germline CDR1 reads SGDLS; CDR2 reads YYNGEE. The CDR3 runs 16 residues. The CDR3 reads CASSARLGTSYNEQFF. Written as DNA, the CDR3 is TGTGCCAGCAGCGCCCGACTTGGAACCTCCTACAATGAGCAGTTCTTC.

The chain combines TRBV28 with TRBJ1-2; no definite D call. The CDR3 length is 15 residues. V lost 3 bases and J 2 bases, leaving 13 bases between the germline ends. The germline gives CDR1 MDHEN, CDR2 SYDVKM. The CDR3 sequence is CASSFLTEGNYGYTF. Here the CDR3 DNA reads TGTGCCAGCAGTTTTCTTACAGAAGGAAACTATGGCTACACCTTC.

The genes are TRBV9 and TRBJ2-7; 7 bases match TRBD2. The V segment lost 0 bases and the J segment 7 bases; nucleotides outside the gene matches: 10. The CDR3 length is 15 residues. Germline CDR1 is SGDLS and CDR2 is YYNGEE. The CDR3 sequence is CASSVGGGGRGEQYF. CDR3 sequence (DNA): TGTGCCAGCAGCGTAGGTGGCGGGGGACGGGGAGAGCAGTACTTC. Looking up the rest from reference TRBV9 and TRBJ2-7 gives the full variable domain: DSGVTQTPKHLITATGQRVTLRCSPRSGDLSVYWYQQSLDQGLQFLIQYYNGEERAKGNILERFSAQQFPDLHSELNLSSLELGDSALYFCASSVGGGGRGEQYFGPGTRLTVT.